Sequencing of this TCR beta chain was carried out in a study of cytomegalovirus exposure and HLA in healthy donors. Points on this clone: Its antigen is not identified.

Findings and caveats of the study: For most TCR beta V segments, an earlier analysis put the productive rate at about 87% or about 30% of the time. In a later analysis, across HLA loci, associated TCR counts were highest for DRB1, lowest for HLA-C.

With 60 Vbeta and 13 Jbeta primers, the PCR was carried out. Measured with immunoSEQ multiplex PCR; TCRdb has only the in-frame clones, and not every one. The sample has 95,000 to 100,000 clones; 76% are singletons. Looked up from germline, CDR1 is LGHNT and CDR2 is FRNRAP. The junction had 10 bases not matched to a gene; V was cut back by 5 bases and J by 5 bases. The CDR3 is 16 residues long. This clonotype was sampled from a man between 35 and 55 years old in good health and CMV-seronegative. The sequenced sample consisted of PBMCs. The V and J genes are TRBV12-5 and TRBJ2-7; 12 bases are shared with TRBD2. The CDR3 loop reads CASGPLRTSGVNEQYF. CDR3 in DNA: TGTGCTAGTGGTCCCCTCCGGACTAGCGGGGTCAACGAGCAGTACTTC.